What follows is one TCR beta chain and its context. The antigen is undetermined. Using immunoSEQ multiplex PCR, the repertoire was profiled, and TCRdb retains in-frame clones only, with some absent. The sample has 190,000 or so clones, about four fifths seen once. Trimming took 2 bases from V and 7 from J; bases not matched to a gene: 7. Germline V lookup: CDR1 MNHNS, CDR2 SASEGT. The CDR3 totals 14 residues. The entry originates in a study of cytomegalovirus exposure and HLA in healthy donors. As for the study in general: The same platform used for the approximately 700 first-cohort repertoires was also used for the 90 to 150 validation repertoires, as a later analysis reported.

Study outcomes and limitations: Most TCR sequences showed up rarely, but some public TCRs showed up in many donors. The study flagged some 180 TCR beta chains as cytomegalovirus-associated.

V gene TRBV6-1 combines with J gene TRBJ2-5, with TRBD1 matching over 7 bases. The sequence was collected from a woman younger than 30 in good health and CMV-seropositive. Sequenced sample: PBMCs. The CDR3 spells CASSELRGPGTQYF. CDR3 nucleotides: TGTGCCAGCAGTGAACTGAGGGGGCCAGGGACCCAGTACTTC.